The 28 T cell receptor beta chains reported below all come from one sample, sequenced in a study of blood T cell repertoires in COVID-19. TCRdb keeps only in-frame clones here, not all; method: immunoSEQ multiplex PCR. The table has about 200,000 clones, just under 80% seen once. The sample consisted of peripheral blood. The receptors derive from an elderly woman with active or convalescent COVID-19.

This clone was observed a single time. The rearrangement joins TRBV2 to TRBJ1-1; D perhaps matches TRBD1 (5 bases). With 9 bases removed from V and 5 bases from J, the gap between germline ends came to 19 bases. The germline gives CDR1 SNHLY, CDR2 FYNNEI. CDR3 length: 14 amino acids. The CDR3 spells CASCREAGTTEAFF. The CDR3 DNA sequence: TGTGCCAGTTGCCGGGAGGCAGGGACGACTGAAGCTTTCTTT.

The chain combines TRBV29-1 with TRBJ1-2; D remains unclear. Germline loops: CDR1 SQVTM, CDR2 ANQGSEA. Trimming removed 7 bases from V and 5 bases from J, with 14 bases in between. This CDR3 is built from 12 residues. CDR3 sequence (DNA): TGCAGCGCCTCCGACAACGAGTATGGCTACACCTTC. Its protein is CSASDNEYGYTF.

This chain connects TRBV5-1 to TRBJ2-5, with 7 bases aligning to TRBD1. V was clipped by 0 bases and J by 2 bases; unmatched bases: 4. The CDR3 length is 15 residues. Germline values: CDR1 SGHRS, CDR2 YFSETQ. The CDR3: CASSLGTRGQETQYF. CDR3 nucleotide sequence: TGCGCCAGCAGCTTGGGGACCAGGGGGCAAGAGACCCAGTACTTC.

The CDR3 spells CASSTPGLAFEQFF. DNA of the CDR3: TGTGCCAGCAGTACTCCGGGACTAGCTTTTGAGCAGTTCTTC. This chain joins TRBV6-2 or TRBV6-3 and TRBJ2-1, with 9 bases lining up with TRBD2. CDR3 length: 14 amino acids. Germline lookup yields CDR1 MNHEY and CDR2 SVGEGT. V trimming: 5 bases; J trimming: 9 bases; junction bases outside the gene matches: 8.

This clone was seen only once. The chain couples TRBV11-2 to TRBJ1-2; unclear D gene. Germline V gives CDR1 SGHAT, CDR2 FQNNGV. The CDR3 consists of 13 residues. The V end was cut by 1 base, the J end by 6 bases, with 9 bases between. The CDR3 region has the DNA TGTGCCAGCAGCTTAGGGCGGCAGAATGGCTACACCTTC. This codes for CASSLGRQNGYTF.

The chain has TRBV5-4 and TRBJ1-1; no firm D call. CDR3 length: 14 residues. The germline V gene has CDR1 SGHNT and CDR2 YYREEE (reference sequence). The V end was cut by 0 bases, the J end by 4 bases, with 10 bases between. The CDR3, as DNA: TGTGCCAGCAGCTTGGTGGGGAGCGGCACTGAAGCTTTCTTT. It codes for CASSLVGSGTEAFF.

V gene TRBV29-1 combines with J gene TRBJ1-4, with a weak D call TRBD1 (6 bases). CDR3 length: 12 residues. CDR1 is SQVTM, CDR2 ANQGSEA, per germline. The germline V and J ends were trimmed by 6 bases and 9 bases, with 14 bases remaining between them. CDR3 loop: CSVEIRDKKLFF. CDR3 nucleotides: TGCAGCGTGGAGATCCGGGACAAAAAACTGTTTTTT.

The chain joins TRBV6-5 to TRBJ2-3; D remains unclear. Germline CDR1 and CDR2: MNHEY and SVGAGI. The CDR3 runs to 16 residues. Deletions cut 0 bases from V and 0 bases from J, with 10 bases between. This CDR3 reads CASSYSLTRSTDTQYF. DNA for the CDR3: TGTGCCAGCAGTTACTCGTTAACGAGGAGCACAGATACGCAGTATTTT.

The chain links TRBV7-3 to TRBJ1-4, with D hard to call. The CDR3 length is 15 residues. V was trimmed by 4 bases and J by 5 bases, leaving 14 bases between them. Germline CDR1 reads SGHTA; CDR2 reads FQGTGA. CDR3 protein: CASSSTGIINEKLFF. CDR3 sequence (DNA): TGTGCCAGCAGCTCAACCGGGATCATAAATGAAAAACTGTTTTTT.

The chain combines TRBV19 with TRBJ1-2; no reliable D call. The CDR3 runs to 11 residues. V was cut by 5 bases and J by 4 bases, with 5 bases left in between. In germline, CDR1 is LNHDA, CDR2 SQIVND (reference sequence). The CDR3 here is CASSEGYGYTF. The CDR3 nucleotides read TGTGCCAGTAGTGAGGGCTATGGCTACACCTTC.

The chain joins TRBV7-2 to TRBJ2-2; the match to TRBD1 covers 7 bases. This CDR3 has 15 residues. CDR1 and CDR2 (germline): SGHTA, FQGNSA. V dropped 4 bases and J dropped 5; count of bases not matched to a gene: 7. As DNA, the CDR3 is TGTGCCAGCAGCTCTCGACAGGGTGGGACCGGGGAGCTGTTTTTT. This sequence encodes CASSSRQGGTGELFF.

This chain joins TRBV7-2 and TRBJ2-3; 8 bases are shared with TRBD2. Unmatched junction bases numbered 4, after V lost 6 bases and J lost 5 bases. The V gene's germline CDR1 is SGHTA and CDR2 FQGNSA. The CDR3 runs to 13 residues. The DNA for the CDR3 is TGTGCCAGCAGATCAAGCGGGGGAGATACGCAGTATTTT. It encodes CASRSSGGDTQYF.

The V and J genes are TRBV19 and TRBJ1-4; TRBD1 matches at 9 bases. Germline V CDR1 and CDR2: LNHDA, SQIVND (reference sequence). V was clipped by 7 bases and J by 5 bases; unmatched bases: 5. The CDR3 totals 14 residues. The CDR3 sequence: CASTLQGANEKLFF. For the CDR3, the DNA is TGTGCCAGTACCCTACAGGGGGCCAATGAAAAACTGTTTTTT.

In its sample, this clone was seen a few times. The chain links TRBV5-1 to TRBJ2-7; D unclear. The CDR3 spans 15 residues. CDR1 and CDR2 from the germline V gene are SGHRS and YFSETQ. Trimming shortened V by 0 bases and J by 9 bases, and 19 bases separated the two germline ends. The CDR3 loop is CASSLGRQSYERQYF. In DNA form, the CDR3 reads TGCGCCAGCAGCTTGGGGCGGCAGTCCTACGAGCGGCAGTACTTC.

The chain combines TRBV28 with TRBJ2-5; D perhaps matches TRBD2 (6 bases). The CDR3 contains 15 residues. The V end was cut by 4 bases, the J end by 5 bases, with 17 bases between. CDR1 and CDR2 (germline): MDHEN, SYDVKM. CDR3 in DNA: TGTGCCAGCAGTTCTATGCATAATCTAGCGGAGACCCAGTACTTC. Encoded protein: CASSSMHNLAETQYF.

The chain combines TRBV9 with TRBJ2-1; 8 bases map to TRBD2. Per germline, CDR1 SGDLS and CDR2 YYNGEE. This CDR3 is built from 16 residues. V lost 4 bases to trimming and J lost 7 bases; unmatched junction nucleotides: 13. CDR3 residues: CASSPQGLAVWNEQFF. The CDR3 coding sequence is TGTGCCAGCAGCCCCCAAGGACTAGCTGTGTGGAATGAGCAGTTCTTC.

The rearrangement uses TRBV7-9 and TRBJ1-5; a possible D gene is TRBD1 (5 bases). The CDR3 has 15 amino acids. Trimming took 2 bases from V and 0 from J, leaving 8 bases between them. Germline V gives CDR1 SEHNR, CDR2 FQNEAQ (reference sequence). CDR3 residues: CASSLKGDSNQPQHF. CDR3 sequence (DNA): TGTGCCAGCAGCTTAAAAGGGGATAGCAATCAGCCCCAGCATTTT.

The gene calls are TRBV11-1 and TRBJ2-2; TRBD1 aligns across 10 bases. There are 15 residues in the CDR3. Germline CDR1 and CDR2: SGHAT and FQDESV (reference sequence). The V segment lost 4 bases and the J segment 5 bases; nucleotides outside the gene matches: 4. The CDR3: CASSYPGQGTGELFF. The CDR3 DNA sequence: TGTGCCAGCAGCTATCCGGGACAGGGGACCGGGGAGCTGTTTTTT.

This sequence joins TRBV4-1 and TRBJ2-7; 10 bases fit TRBD2. J lost 0 bases, V lost 5 bases, and 4 bases had no gene match. The CDR3 extends over 15 amino acids. The germline gives CDR1 MGHRA, CDR2 YSYEKL. The CDR3 reads CASSALAGGSYEQYF. The CDR3 DNA reads as TGCGCCAGCAGCGCTTTAGCGGGGGGCTCCTACGAGCAGTACTTC.

The rearrangement uses TRBV3-1 (or the pseudogene TRBV3-2) and TRBJ2-7; 7 bases are a match to TRBD1. Germline CDR1 is LGHDT and CDR2 is YNNKEL (reference sequence). CDR3 length: 14 residues. J was trimmed by 3 bases and V by 4 bases; bases with no gene match: 6. Here the CDR3 DNA reads TGTGCCAGCAGCCTCGGACAGGCGGGCTACGAGCAGTACTTC. Translated: CASSLGQAGYEQYF.

The genes are TRBV6-4 and TRBJ2-1, with 9 bases identical to TRBD2. CDR3 length: 16 residues. V lost 0 bases and J lost 6; bases outside the gene matches: 6. The germline gives CDR1 MRHNA, CDR2 SNTAGT. The CDR3 DNA follows: TGTGCCAGCAGTGACTCTGAGCGGGGGGCCATCAATGAGCAGTTCTTC. This translates into CASSDSERGAINEQFF.

V and J are TRBV3-1 (or the pseudogene TRBV3-2) and TRBJ2-7, with 7 nucleotides matching TRBD1. The CDR3 is 15 amino acids. V lost 4 bases and J lost 2; bases outside the gene matches: 8. Looked up from germline, CDR1 is LGHDT and CDR2 is YNNKEL (reference sequence). The CDR3 sequence is CASSPSGTAAYEQYF. In DNA form, the CDR3 reads TGTGCCAGCAGCCCATCCGGGACAGCAGCCTACGAGCAGTACTTC.

The chain is built from TRBV5-1 and TRBJ1-2; 11 bases fit TRBD1. Germline-derived CDR1 and CDR2 are SGHRS and YFSETQ. The trim removed 4 bases at V and 4 bases at J, leaving 12 bases unmatched. The length of the CDR3 is 17 residues. In DNA form, the CDR3 reads TGCGCCAGCAGCGACCGGACAGGGGGCCTTACCCCCTATGGCTACACCTTC. Translation: CASSDRTGGLTPYGYTF. The variable domain in full, completed from reference TRBV5-1 and TRBJ1-2, reads KAGVTQTPRYLIKTRGQQVTLSCSPISGHRSVSWYQQTPGQGLQFLFEYFSETQRNKGNFPGRFSGRQFSNSRSEMNVSTLELGDSALYLCASSDRTGGLTPYGYTFGSGTRLTVV.

This clone was counted ten times or more. The chain links TRBV5-4 to TRBJ2-7; 9 nucleotides match TRBD2. J lost 7 bases, V lost 4 bases, and 9 bases had no gene match. The CDR3 contains 14 residues. Germline V lookup: CDR1 SGHNT, CDR2 YYREEE (reference sequence). DNA of the CDR3: TGTGCCAGCAGCCAAGGGGCGGGGGGGAATGAGCAGTACTTC. As protein: CASSQGAGGNEQYF.

V is TRBV15 and J is TRBJ2-2; perhaps TRBD1 as D (6 bases). The CDR3 extends over 16 amino acids. Germline V CDR1 and CDR2: LNHNV, YYDKDF (reference sequence). Between the trimmed V and J ends, which lost 0 bases and 6 bases, there was a span of 14 bases. The CDR3 DNA reads TGTGCCACCAGCAGAGATTACAGGGTAGAGGCCGGGGAGCTGTTTTTT. Translating it yields CATSRDYRVEAGELFF.

The chain links TRBV3-1 (or the pseudogene TRBV3-2) to TRBJ2-1, with TRBD1 identical over 9 bases. Germline CDR1 reads LGHDT; CDR2 reads YNNKEL (reference sequence). The CDR3 consists of 15 residues. The V segment lost 4 bases and the J segment 8 bases; nucleotides outside the gene matches: 9. The CDR3 reads CASSPRGQGLYEQFF. In DNA, the CDR3 is TGTGCCAGCAGCCCGAGGGGACAGGGTCTGTATGAGCAGTTCTTC.

This chain links TRBV3-1 (or the pseudogene TRBV3-2) with TRBJ2-1, with a possible D match to TRBD2 (5 bases). This CDR3 comprises 16 residues. V was shortened by 0 bases and J by 10 bases, with 19 bases between the two germline ends. The germline V gene has CDR1 LGHDT and CDR2 YNNKEL (reference sequence). The chain's CDR3 is CASSQDWELRRREQFF. Here the CDR3 DNA reads TGTGCCAGCAGCCAAGATTGGGAGCTCCGACGACGGGAGCAGTTCTTC.

The CDR3 sequence: CASSLLTVQETQYF. In nucleotides, the CDR3 is TGTGCCAGCAGCTTGTTGACAGTTCAAGAGACCCAGTACTTC. The chain uses TRBV7-7 and TRBJ2-5, with a weak D call TRBD1 (5 bases). Trimming shortened V by 3 bases and J by 2 bases, and 10 bases separated the two germline ends. The CDR3 is made up of 14 amino acids. The germline V gene has CDR1 SSHAT and CDR2 FNYEAQ (reference sequence).